This is a list of T cell receptor beta chains from one sample in a study of blood T cell repertoires in COVID-19. Generated by immunoSEQ multiplex PCR, the TCRdb table keeps only in-frame clones and is missing some. The sample yields over 250,000 clones, approximately 87% seen once. What was sequenced was peripheral blood. The receptors originated from a woman between 50 and 59 years old with acute or convalescent COVID-19. The CDR3 runs from the conserved cysteine through the conserved F or W. The D gene is left open where the match is weak. The size field is filled for only some rows; it gives once, few, many or a size class.

NA	TRBJ1-3	NA	TRBV28	TGTGCCAGCAGTTTTGGGGGGGAGGCTGGAAACACCATATATTTT	CASSFGGEAGNTIYF
NA	TRBJ2-2	NA	TRBV30	TGTGCCTCTACGGGGAGTGGAAACACCGGGGAGCTGTTTTTT	CASTGSGNTGELFF
TRBD2	TRBJ2-7	NA	TRBV10-2	TGCGCCAGCAGTGAAACTAGCGGGACGGAGCAGTACTTC	CASSETSGTEQYF
TRBD1	TRBJ2-1	NA	TRBV5-1	TGCGCCAGCAGCTTGGCGGACAGGGCCGCCGGGAATGAGCAGTTCTTC	CASSLADRAAGNEQFF
TRBD2	TRBJ2-7	NA	TRBV4-2	TGTGCCAGCAGCCCCGACGGCTATGGCGGGAGTCACTACGAGCAGTACTTC	CASSPDGYGGSHYEQYF
TRBD2	TRBJ2-3	NA	TRBV11-3	TGTGCCAGCTCGAAGCGGGAGGACGGAGATACGCAGTATTTT	CASSKREDGDTQYF
TRBD2	TRBJ2-3	NA	TRBV3-1/TRBV3-2	TGTGCCAGCAGCCATGATAGCGGGAGGGCAATGCAGTATTTT	CASSHDSGRAMQYF
NA	TRBJ1-4	NA	TRBV9	TGTGCCAGCAGCGCCAGGGCCCTGGTGAATGAAAAACTGTTTTTT	CASSARALVNEKLFF
NA	TRBJ2-1	NA	TRBV7-2	TGTGCCAGCAGCTGGGGCAGGGCCAACTACAATGAGCAGTTCTTC	CASSWGRANYNEQFF
TRBD2	TRBJ2-1	NA	TRBV9	TGTGCCAGCAGCGTTCCGGGACTAGCGGGAGAGAGCTCCTACAATGAGCAGTTCTTC	CASSVPGLAGESSYNEQFF
TRBD1	TRBJ2-7	NA	TRBV7-9	TGTGCCAGCAGCGAACCCCTGGGACAGGGGACCTACGAGCAGTACTTC	CASSEPLGQGTYEQYF
NA	TRBJ2-6	NA	TRBV5-4	TGTGCCAGCAGCTTAAGGGGCTCTGGGGCCAACGTCCTGACTTTC	CASSLRGSGANVLTF
NA	TRBJ1-3	NA	TRBV9	TGTGCCAGCAGCGTAGCGTCCGCTGGAAACACCATATATTTT	CASSVASAGNTIYF
TRBD2	TRBJ2-2	NA	TRBV4-2	TGTGCCAGCAGCCAAGGTTCACGGGGGGCCGGGGAGCTGTTTTTT	CASSQGSRGAGELFF
TRBD1	TRBJ1-5	NA	TRBV5-1	TGCGCCAGCAGCTTTGAGGACAGGGGGCGAGGTCAGCCCCAGCATTTT	CASSFEDRGRGQPQHF
TRBD1	TRBJ1-6	NA	TRBV4-2	TGTGCCAGCAGCGAAGGGACAGGGTATAATTCACCCCTCCACTTT	CASSEGTGYNSPLHF
TRBD1	TRBJ2-5	NA	TRBV18	TGTGCCAGCTCACCACTGGCAGGGGGCCGGGAGACCCAGTACTTC	CASSPLAGGRETQYF
NA	TRBJ1-2	NA	TRBV19	TGTGCCAGTAGTCCCACAGGTCCGTATGGCTACACCTTC	CASSPTGPYGYTF
TRBD2	TRBJ2-3	NA	TRBV5-1	TGCGCCAGCAGCTCGACTAGCGGCACAGATACGCAGTATTTT	CASSSTSGTDTQYF
NA	TRBJ1-6	NA	TRBV12-3/TRBV12-4	TGTGCCAGCAACTGGGGGGGAGATTCACCCCTCCACTTT	CASNWGGDSPLHF
TRBD2	TRBJ2-7	few	TRBV13	TGTGCCAGCAGCCAGAGACTAGCGGGAGGCTCTAAAGGCTCCGAGCAGTACTTC	CASSQRLAGGSKGSEQYF
TRBD1	TRBJ1-1	NA	TRBV7-2	TGTGCCAGCAGACCCGACAGGGCTGAAGCTTTCTTT	CASRPDRAEAFF
NA	TRBJ1-1	NA	TRBV11-3	TGTGCCAGCAGCCGGACCGTAGTGGGGAGCGCTGAAGCTTTCTTT	CASSRTVVGSAEAFF
NA	TRBJ1-6	NA	TRBV30	TGTGCCTGGAGGACAGGACCTTTACTTAATTCACCCCTCCACTTT	CAWRTGPLLNSPLHF
NA	TRBJ2-1	NA	TRBV9	TGTGCCAGCAGCCCCAGTGGAGTAGCGACCTATAATGAGCAGTTCTTC	CASSPSGVATYNEQFF
NA	TRBJ2-7	NA	TRBV6-5	TGTGCCAGCAGTTACTCAACGTGGGACATCTCCTACGAGCAGTACTTC	CASSYSTWDISYEQYF
NA	TRBJ1-5	NA	TRBV7-3	TGTGCCAGCTATCCCGGGAACGAACAGCCCCAGCATTTT	CASYPGNEQPQHF
TRBD1	TRBJ2-7	few	TRBV7-2	TGTGCCAGCAGCTGGGGACAGGGGGCCTACGAGCAGTACTTC	CASSWGQGAYEQYF
TRBD1	TRBJ1-4	NA	TRBV28	TGTGCCAGCAGTTTGGGGGGACAGCTGAATGAAAAACTGTTTTTT	CASSLGGQLNEKLFF
NA	TRBJ2-3	NA	TRBV5-8	TGTGCCAGCAGCTTGGGGTATAGGGGTACGCAGTATTTT	CASSLGYRGTQYF
NA	TRBJ1-5	NA	TRBV27	TGTGCCAGCAGTTTCGCGGATTATAGCAATCAGCCCCAGCATTTT	CASSFADYSNQPQHF
NA	TRBJ1-3	NA	TRBV4-1	TGCGCCAGCAGCCGTGGACAGTGGAGAAACACCATATATTTT	CASSRGQWRNTIYF
NA	TRBJ2-1	NA	TRBV19	TGTGCCAGTAGTATAGCGGGAGTCGGTGAGCAGTTCTTC	CASSIAGVGEQFF
NA	TRBJ2-1	NA	TRBV14	TGTGCCAGCAGCCAATCGGGGCAGGGGAATGAGCAGTTCTTC	CASSQSGQGNEQFF
NA	TRBJ2-2	NA	TRBV12-3/TRBV12-4	TGTGCCAGCGGGACTCCCTCATCAGGGGAGCTGTTTTTT	CASGTPSSGELFF
TRBD1	TRBJ2-7	NA	TRBV5-1	TGCGCCAGCAGGGGGACAGCTAACTACGAGCAGTACTTC	CASRGTANYEQYF
NA	TRBJ1-6	NA	TRBV7-2	TGTGCCAGCAGCCGTAGTGGGGGGAATTCACCCCTCCACTTT	CASSRSGGNSPLHF
NA	TRBJ1-5	NA	TRBV29-1	TGCAGCATACTTCCTACAGATAGCAATCAGCCCCAGCATTTT	CSILPTDSNQPQHF
NA	TRBJ1-5	NA	TRBV5-4	TGTGCCAGCAGCTTGAACAGGGTGCAGCCCCAGCATTTT	CASSLNRVQPQHF
NA	TRBJ1-2	NA	TRBV11-2	TGTGCCAGCAGCGCGCTAGGTGGGGGCTTAAACTATGGCTACACCTTC	CASSALGGGLNYGYTF
TRBD2	TRBJ2-2	NA	TRBV4-3	TGCGCCAGCAGCCGTCTAGCGGGAGGGCCTCCCGGGGAGCTGTTTTTT	CASSRLAGGPPGELFF
NA	TRBJ2-3	NA	TRBV10-3	TGTGCCATCAGTGGTGCGGGCACAGATACGCAGTATTTT	CAISGAGTDTQYF
NA	TRBJ2-3	NA	TRBV7-3	TGTGCCAGCAGCTTTCCCTCCTCGTCTAGCACAGATACGCAGTATTTT	CASSFPSSSSTDTQYF
NA	TRBJ2-3	NA	TRBV5-1	TGCGCCAGCAGCTTTGCGCAGGGGCCGGATACGCAGTATTTT	CASSFAQGPDTQYF
NA	TRBJ2-3	NA	TRBV5-1	TGCGCCAGCATGCTCCAGACAAGCACAGATACGCAGTATTTT	CASMLQTSTDTQYF
TRBD2	TRBJ2-1	NA	TRBV7-2	TGTGCCAGCAGCCTACTAGCGGGAGGGAGGAATGAGCAGTTCTTC	CASSLLAGGRNEQFF
NA	TRBJ1-1	NA	TRBV4-3	TGCGCCAGCACACCGGGACTCATGAACACTGAAGCTTTCTTT	CASTPGLMNTEAFF
TRBD2	TRBJ2-7	once	TRBV5-1	TGCGCCAGCACCGGGACTAATTCCTACGAGCAGTACTTC	CASTGTNSYEQYF